This T cell receptor beta chain was captured by sequencing in a study of blood T cell repertoires in COVID-19. Study information: In each case, the material was cDNA or gDNA derived from T cells, B-cell-depleted T cells, or PBMCs.

Assay used: immunoSEQ multiplex PCR; TCRdb lists only in-frame clones, some missing. The repertoire holds just under 250,000 clones, with roughly 86% as singletons. V shed 4 bases and J shed 4 bases, with 10 bases lying between them. Germline CDR1 and CDR2: LNHDA and SQIVND (reference sequence). This CDR3 contains 13 residues. Sequencing was carried out using peripheral blood. The TCR sequence derives from a woman aged 25 to 39 who had recovered from COVID-19. This chain links TRBV19 with TRBJ1-2; tentative D call: TRBD1 (6 bases). The CDR3 nucleotides are TGTGCCAGTAGTAACCGGGACATCTATGGCTACACCTTC. Translation gives CASSNRDIYGYTF.